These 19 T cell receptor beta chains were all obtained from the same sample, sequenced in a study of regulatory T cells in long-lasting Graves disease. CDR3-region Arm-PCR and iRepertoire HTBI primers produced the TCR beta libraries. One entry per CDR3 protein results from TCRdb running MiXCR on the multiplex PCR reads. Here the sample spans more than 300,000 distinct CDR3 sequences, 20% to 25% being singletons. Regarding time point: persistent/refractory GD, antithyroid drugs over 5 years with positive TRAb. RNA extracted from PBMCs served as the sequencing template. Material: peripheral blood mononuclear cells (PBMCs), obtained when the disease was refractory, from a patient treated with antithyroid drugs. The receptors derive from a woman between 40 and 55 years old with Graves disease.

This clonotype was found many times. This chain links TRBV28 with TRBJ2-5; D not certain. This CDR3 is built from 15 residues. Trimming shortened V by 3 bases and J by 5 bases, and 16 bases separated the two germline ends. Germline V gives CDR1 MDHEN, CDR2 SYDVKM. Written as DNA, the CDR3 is TGTGCCAGCAGTTTTCTTGTAAGGCTTGGGGAGACCCAGTACTTC. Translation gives CASSFLVRLGETQYF.

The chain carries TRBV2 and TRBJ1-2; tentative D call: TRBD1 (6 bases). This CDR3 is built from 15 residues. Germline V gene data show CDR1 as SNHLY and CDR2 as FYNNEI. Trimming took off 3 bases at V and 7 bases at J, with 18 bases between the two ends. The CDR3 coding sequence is TGTGCCAGCAGTGACCACCGCGGGGACATAAGTGGCTACACCTTC. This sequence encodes CASSDHRGDISGYTF.

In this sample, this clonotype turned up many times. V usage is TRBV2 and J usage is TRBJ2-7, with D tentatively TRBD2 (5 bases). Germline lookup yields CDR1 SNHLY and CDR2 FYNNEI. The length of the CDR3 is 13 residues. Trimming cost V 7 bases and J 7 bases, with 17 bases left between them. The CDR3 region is CASKRAGRWEQYF. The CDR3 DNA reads TGTGCCAGCAAGAGGGCTGGACGTTGGGAGCAGTACTTC.

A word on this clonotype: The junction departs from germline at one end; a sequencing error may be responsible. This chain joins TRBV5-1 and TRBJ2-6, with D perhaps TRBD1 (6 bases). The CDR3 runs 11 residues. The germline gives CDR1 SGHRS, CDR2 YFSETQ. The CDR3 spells CASSLDRDQAF. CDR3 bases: TGCGCCAGCAGCTTGGACAGGGACCAGGCTTTC. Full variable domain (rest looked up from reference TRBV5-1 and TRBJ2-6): KAGVTQTPRYLIKTRGQQVTLSCSPISGHRSVSWYQQTPGQGLQFLFEYFSETQRNKGNFPGRFSGRQFSNSRSEMNVSTLELGDSALYLCASSLDRDQAFGAGSRLTVL.

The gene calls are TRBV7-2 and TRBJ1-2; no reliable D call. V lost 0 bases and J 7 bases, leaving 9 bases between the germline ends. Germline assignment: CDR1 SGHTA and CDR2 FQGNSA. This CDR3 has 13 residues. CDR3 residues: CASSLANRPGYTF. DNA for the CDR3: TGTGCCAGCAGCTTAGCGAACAGACCTGGCTACACCTTC.

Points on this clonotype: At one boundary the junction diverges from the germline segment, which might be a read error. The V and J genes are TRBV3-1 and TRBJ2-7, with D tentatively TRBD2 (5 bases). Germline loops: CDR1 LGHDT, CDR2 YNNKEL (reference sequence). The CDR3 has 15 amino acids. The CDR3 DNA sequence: TGTGCCGGCAGCCAAGTAGAAGGGAGCGGCTACGAGCAGTACTTC. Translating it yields CAGSQVEGSGYEQYF.

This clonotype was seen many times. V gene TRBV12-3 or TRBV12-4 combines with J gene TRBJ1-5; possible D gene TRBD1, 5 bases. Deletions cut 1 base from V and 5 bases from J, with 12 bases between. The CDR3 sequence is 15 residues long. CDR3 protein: CASSLDRGTYQPQHF. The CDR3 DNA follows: TGTGCCAGCAGTTTAGACCGCGGGACCTATCAGCCCCAGCATTTT.

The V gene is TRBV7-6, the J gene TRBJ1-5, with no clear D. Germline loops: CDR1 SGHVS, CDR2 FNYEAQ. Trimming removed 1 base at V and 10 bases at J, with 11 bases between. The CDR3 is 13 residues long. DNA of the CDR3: TGTGCCAGCAGCTTAGTTACCGTGGGACCCCAGCATTTT. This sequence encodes CASSLVTVGPQHF.

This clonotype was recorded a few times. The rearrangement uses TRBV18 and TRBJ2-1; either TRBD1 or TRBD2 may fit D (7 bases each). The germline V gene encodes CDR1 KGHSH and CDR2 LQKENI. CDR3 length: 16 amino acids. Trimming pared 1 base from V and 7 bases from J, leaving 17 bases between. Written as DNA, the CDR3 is TGTGCCAGCTCACCACGAAGCGGGACAGCCGGAAATGAGCAGTTCTTC. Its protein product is CASSPRSGTAGNEQFF.

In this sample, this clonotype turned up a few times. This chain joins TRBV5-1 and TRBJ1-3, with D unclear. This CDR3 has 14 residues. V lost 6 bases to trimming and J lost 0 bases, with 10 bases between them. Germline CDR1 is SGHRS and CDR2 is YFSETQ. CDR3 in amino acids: CASTTGLSGNTIYF. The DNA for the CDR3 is TGCGCCAGCACCACGGGCCTCTCTGGAAACACCATATATTTT. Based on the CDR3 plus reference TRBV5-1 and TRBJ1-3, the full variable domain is KAGVTQTPRYLIKTRGQQVTLSCSPISGHRSVSWYQQTPGQGLQFLFEYFSETQRNKGNFPGRFSGRQFSNSRSEMNVSTLELGDSALYLCASTTGLSGNTIYFGEGSWLTVV.

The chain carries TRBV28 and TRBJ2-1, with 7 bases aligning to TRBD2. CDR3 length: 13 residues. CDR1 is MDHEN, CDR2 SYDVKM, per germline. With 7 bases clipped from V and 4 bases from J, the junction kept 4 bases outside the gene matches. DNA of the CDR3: TGTGCCAGCAATGCGGGACTATACAATGAGCAGTTCTTC. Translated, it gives CASNAGLYNEQFF.

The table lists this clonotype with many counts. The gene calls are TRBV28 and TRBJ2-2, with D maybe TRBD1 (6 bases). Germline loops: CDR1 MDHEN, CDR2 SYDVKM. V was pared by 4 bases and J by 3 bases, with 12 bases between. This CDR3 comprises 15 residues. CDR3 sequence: CASSYRDWDTGELFF. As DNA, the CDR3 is TGTGCCAGCAGTTACAGGGATTGGGACACCGGGGAGCTGTTTTTT.

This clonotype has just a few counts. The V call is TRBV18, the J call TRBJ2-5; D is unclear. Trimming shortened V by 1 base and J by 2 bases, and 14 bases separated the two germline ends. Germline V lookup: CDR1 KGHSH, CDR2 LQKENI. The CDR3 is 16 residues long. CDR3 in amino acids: CASSPLLSVNQETQYF. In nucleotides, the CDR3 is TGTGCCAGCTCACCACTGCTCTCAGTAAATCAAGAGACCCAGTACTTC.

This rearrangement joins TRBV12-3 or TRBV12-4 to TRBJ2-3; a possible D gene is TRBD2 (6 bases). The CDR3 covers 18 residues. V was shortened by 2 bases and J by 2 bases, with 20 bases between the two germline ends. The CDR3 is CASSLLPASEQLTDTQYF. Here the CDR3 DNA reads TGTGCCAGCAGTTTATTACCCGCTAGCGAGCAACTCACAGATACGCAGTATTTT.

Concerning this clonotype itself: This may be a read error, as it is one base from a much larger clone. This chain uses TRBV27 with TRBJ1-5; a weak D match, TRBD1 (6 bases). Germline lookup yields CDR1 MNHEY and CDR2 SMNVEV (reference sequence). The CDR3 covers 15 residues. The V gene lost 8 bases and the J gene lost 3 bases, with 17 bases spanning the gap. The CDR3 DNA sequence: TGTGCCAGCCGAGTCGGCGCAGGGGACAATCAGCCCCAGCATTTT. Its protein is CASRVGAGDNQPQHF.

The CDR3 region has the DNA TGTGCCAGCAGCGGGGACAGGGATCAAGAGACCCAGTACTTC. It is translated as CASSGDRDQETQYF. The rearrangement links TRBV13 to TRBJ2-5; TRBD1 matches at 9 bases. Germline CDR1 reads PRHDT; CDR2 reads FYEKMQ (reference sequence). J was trimmed by 2 bases and V by 5 bases; bases with no gene match: 3. This CDR3 contains 14 residues. Full variable domain (outside the CDR3, taken from reference TRBV13 and TRBJ2-5): AAGVIQSPRHLIKEKRETATLKCYPIPRHDTVYWYQQGPGQDPQFLISFYEKMQSDKGSIPDRFSAQQFSDYHSELNMSSLELGDSALYFCASSGDRDQETQYFGPGTRLLVL.

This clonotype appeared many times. The CDR3 DNA sequence: TGTGCCAGCAGTTTACGTCGGGGTCCTGGAAACACCATATATTTT. Amino acid sequence: CASSLRRGPGNTIYF. This sequence joins TRBV28 and TRBJ1-3; D not resolved. Germline CDR1 MDHEN, CDR2 SYDVKM. V shed 2 bases and J shed 2 bases, with 10 bases lying between them. The CDR3 spans 15 residues.

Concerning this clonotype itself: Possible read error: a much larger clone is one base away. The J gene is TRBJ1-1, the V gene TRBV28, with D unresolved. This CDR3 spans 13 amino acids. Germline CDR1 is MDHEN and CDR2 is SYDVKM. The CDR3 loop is CASISGTNAEAFF. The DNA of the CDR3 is TGTGCCAGCATTTCGGGCACGAACGCTGAAGCTTTCTTT.

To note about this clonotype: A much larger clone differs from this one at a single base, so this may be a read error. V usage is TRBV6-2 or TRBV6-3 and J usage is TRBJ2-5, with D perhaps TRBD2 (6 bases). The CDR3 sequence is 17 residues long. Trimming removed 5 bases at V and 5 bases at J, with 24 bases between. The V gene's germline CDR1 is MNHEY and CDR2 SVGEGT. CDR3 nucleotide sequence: TGTGCCAGCAGTCAGCGGGCTGCTTCGTACCCCTCGGAGACCCAGTACTTC. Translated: CASSQRAASYPSETQYF.